The next 25 T cell receptor beta chains were all read from a single sample in a study of control samples from healthy donors and cancer patients. The table came from immunoSEQ multiplex PCR; TCRdb's copy has only in-frame clones and leaves some out. The sample lists around 200,000 clones; roughly 94% were seen once. The sequenced sample was blood. Receptors were obtained from a man aged 50-60 years in good health.

The chain employs TRBV3-1 (or the pseudogene TRBV3-2) and TRBJ2-2; weak D call: TRBD1 (5 bases). Germline assignment: CDR1 LGHDT and CDR2 YNNKEL (reference sequence). V lost 3 bases and J lost 1, with 9 bases in between. This CDR3 spans 15 amino acids. The CDR3 loop is CASSQTGQNTGELFF. As DNA, the CDR3 is TGTGCCAGCAGCCAGACCGGACAGAACACCGGGGAGCTGTTTTTT.

The chain is built from TRBV28 and TRBJ2-7; the D is unclear. The V and J ends lost 1 base and 7 bases respectively, with 5 bases between them. This CDR3 spans 11 amino acids. CDR1 and CDR2 (germline): MDHEN, SYDVKM. DNA for the CDR3: TGTGCCAGCAGTTTATTGAGGGAGCAGTACTTC. As protein: CASSLLREQYF.

The chain combines TRBV28 with TRBJ1-1; D not certain. The CDR3 has 14 amino acids. CDR1 is MDHEN, CDR2 SYDVKM, per germline. V lost 6 bases and J 11 bases, leaving 22 bases between the germline ends. Here the CDR3 DNA reads TGTGCCAGCAGCCCCCCGGAGGCCCCAAGGAGGGCTTTCTTT. This translates into CASSPPEAPRRAFF.

The chain carries TRBV15 and TRBJ1-2; 9 bases align to TRBD1. The germline V gene has CDR1 LNHNV and CDR2 YYDKDF (reference sequence). Losses at the gene ends were 4 bases for V and 8 bases for J; bases not matched to a gene: 11. The CDR3 totals 15 residues. The CDR3 DNA sequence: TGTGCCACCAGCACTTTAGGACAGGGGTTAGGGGGCTACACCTTC. It is translated as CATSTLGQGLGGYTF. Variable domain in full (rest from reference TRBV15 and TRBJ1-2): DAMVIQNPRYQVTQFGKPVTLSCSQTLNHNVMYWYQQKSSQAPKLLFHYYDKDFNNEADTPDNFQSRRPNTSFCFLDIRSPGLGDTAMYLCATSTLGQGLGGYTFGSGTRLTVV.

This rearrangement joins TRBV28 to TRBJ2-7, with a possible D match to TRBD1 (6 bases). Germline V lookup: CDR1 MDHEN, CDR2 SYDVKM. This CDR3 region has 14 residues. V was clipped by 8 bases and J by 2 bases, with 16 bases between them. CDR3 sequence reads: CASYLGGETYEQYV. CDR3 nucleotides: TGTGCCAGCTATCTAGGGGGAGAGACCTACGAGCAGTACGTC.

The J gene is TRBJ2-1, the V gene TRBV4-2; 7 nucleotides line up with TRBD2. Germline values: CDR1 LGHNA, CDR2 YNFKEQ. This CDR3 comprises 16 residues. With 0 bases clipped from V and 7 bases from J, the junction kept 9 bases outside the gene matches. This CDR3 is CASSQDRERGINEQFF. The CDR3 region has the DNA TGTGCCAGCAGCCAAGATCGGGAGCGGGGTATAAATGAGCAGTTCTTC.

In the case of this clone: A read error is likely, as this CDR3 ends without the conserved phenylalanine or tryptophan. The DNA is omitted, as the CDR3 cannot be located on it reliably, and the CDR3 follows TCRdb's listing. This chain connects TRBV20-1 to TRBJ1-2; TRBD1 is taken as the D call from the table, unchecked against the DNA. The CDR3 is 13 amino acids in total, end residues counted. The germline V gene encodes CDR1 DFQATT and CDR2 SNEGSKA (reference sequence). The CDR3 region is CSASSGQGAQERG.

The chain couples TRBV6-5 to TRBJ2-2; either TRBD1 or TRBD2 may fit D (6 bases each). Trimming took 0 bases from V and 3 from J, leaving 11 bases between them. CDR1 is MNHEY, CDR2 SVGAGI, per germline. The CDR3 has 16 residues. CDR3 in DNA: TGTGCCAGCAGTTACTCTGGGGGGCCCCACACCGGGGAGCTGTTTTTT. It codes for CASSYSGGPHTGELFF.

The DNA for the CDR3 is TGTGCCAGCAGACGTACCGGGACAGTCGGGGAGCAGTACTTC. Amino acids: CASRRTGTVGEQYF. V gene TRBV28 combines with J gene TRBJ2-7; 7 bases are a match to TRBD1. The CDR3 is 14 amino acids. Germline loops: CDR1 MDHEN, CDR2 SYDVKM. Trimming at V came to 6 bases and at J to 7 bases, leaving 12 bases not matched to a gene.

V and J are TRBV19 and TRBJ1-2; no clear D gene. The germline gives CDR1 LNHDA, CDR2 SQIVND (reference sequence). Trimming shortened V by 5 bases and J by 5 bases, and 18 bases separated the two germline ends. There are 15 residues in the CDR3. CDR3 residues: CASSLPTPGMYGYTF. CDR3 nucleotides: TGTGCCAGTAGTTTACCGACCCCCGGGATGTATGGCTACACCTTC.

For this clone: At one end, the junction sequence differs from germline, possibly due to a read error. The chain recombines TRBV3-1 (or the pseudogene TRBV3-2) with TRBJ1-2; 10 bases map to TRBD1. Germline CDR1 is LGHDT and CDR2 is YNNKEL (reference sequence). The CDR3 sequence is 12 residues long. This CDR3 reads CASSHRQGASSF. CDR3 bases: TGTGCCAGCAGCCATAGACAGGGGGCGAGCTCCTTC.

This sequence joins TRBV6-4 and TRBJ1-1, with 7 bases lining up with TRBD1. V shed 4 bases and J 4 bases; nucleotides not matched to a gene: 6. The CDR3 consists of 14 residues. The germline gives CDR1 MRHNA, CDR2 SNTAGT. CDR3 in DNA: TGTGCCAGCAGTGGACAGGGAGGGGCCACTGAAGCTTTCTTT. Protein product: CASSGQGGATEAFF.

This clone was recorded a few times. This chain's CDR3 is CASSRLPNTGELFF. CDR3 coding DNA: TGCGCCAGCAGCCGCCTTCCGAACACCGGGGAGCTGTTTTTT. The chain has TRBV4-3 and TRBJ2-2; D unclear. The germline V gene encodes CDR1 LGHNA and CDR2 YSLEER. The CDR3 has 14 amino acids. V was cut by 4 bases and J by 0 bases, with 6 bases left in between.

The chain couples TRBV2 to TRBJ2-7, with D perhaps given as TRBD1 or TRBD2 (6 bases each). Trimming pared 7 bases from V and 0 bases from J, leaving 10 bases between. Germline lookup yields CDR1 SNHLY and CDR2 FYNNEI. The CDR3 spans 13 residues. DNA for the CDR3: TGTGCCAGCAATGGGGGGCGCTCCTACGAGCAGTACTTC. Amino acids: CASNGGRSYEQYF.

CDR3 DNA: TGTGCCAGCAGCGTTGGGAGTGTTGACTATGGCTACACCTTC. This sequence encodes CASSVGSVDYGYTF. The rearrangement uses TRBV9 and TRBJ1-2, with D unresolved. Germline V lookup: CDR1 SGDLS, CDR2 YYNGEE. Trimming pared 2 bases from V and 3 bases from J, leaving 11 bases between. The CDR3 runs 14 residues.

This chain connects TRBV5-1 to TRBJ2-7; 7 bases are a match to TRBD2. The CDR3 is 16 amino acids. CDR1 and CDR2 from the germline V gene are SGHRS and YFSETQ. V shed 6 bases and J 3 bases; nucleotides not matched to a gene: 15. This chain's CDR3 is CASTAGGTILNYEQYF. CDR3 DNA: TGCGCCAGCACGGCCGGAGGGACTATCCTGAACTACGAGCAGTACTTC. The full variable domain, in which reference TRBV5-1 and TRBJ2-7 provide the parts outside the CDR3, is KAGVTQTPRYLIKTRGQQVTLSCSPISGHRSVSWYQQTPGQGLQFLFEYFSETQRNKGNFPGRFSGRQFSNSRSEMNVSTLELGDSALYLCASTAGGTILNYEQYFGPGTRLTVT.

This chain uses TRBV30 with TRBJ1-5; TRBD1 matches at 7 bases. Trimming removed 2 bases from V and 7 bases from J; junction bases left unmatched: 5. Germline CDR1 reads GTSNPN; CDR2 reads SVGIG (reference sequence). CDR3 length equals 13 residues. The CDR3 sequence: CAWSPDRDQPQHF. In DNA form, the CDR3 reads TGTGCCTGGAGTCCAGACAGGGACCAGCCCCAGCATTTT.

This clone was seen once. The V gene is TRBV6-2 or TRBV6-3, the J gene TRBJ2-7, with 9 bases identical to TRBD1. This CDR3 contains 14 residues. The V segment lost 6 bases and the J segment 3 bases; nucleotides outside the gene matches: 6. Germline V gives CDR1 MNHEY, CDR2 SVGEGT. The CDR3 DNA is TGTGCCAGCAGCCGGACAGGGGTCTTCTACGAGCAGTACTTC. The encoded protein is CASSRTGVFYEQYF.

The chain uses TRBV20-1 and TRBJ1-2, with D hard to call. Deletions cut 0 bases from V and 14 bases from J, with 13 bases between. Germline CDR1 and CDR2: DFQATT and SNEGSKA (reference sequence). The CDR3 spans 11 residues. The CDR3 DNA sequence: TGCAGTGCTAGAGATAATCCTGAACAAACCTTC. Protein: CSARDNPEQTF.

This chain uses TRBV5-1 with TRBJ2-5; 9 bases map to TRBD1. There are 13 residues in the CDR3. Germline V gene data show CDR1 as SGHRS and CDR2 as YFSETQ. The trim removed 4 bases at V and 5 bases at J, leaving 3 bases unmatched. The CDR3 sequence is CASSMTGGETQYF. In DNA form, the CDR3 reads TGCGCCAGCAGCATGACAGGGGGGGAGACCCAGTACTTC.

The chain carries TRBV3-1 (or the pseudogene TRBV3-2) and TRBJ2-1, with a possible D match to TRBD2 (5 bases). Trimming took off 4 bases at V and 6 bases at J, with 19 bases between the two ends. From germline, CDR1 is LGHDT and CDR2 YNNKEL (reference sequence). The CDR3 contains 16 residues. CDR3 coding DNA: TGTGCCAGCAGCCCTCCACGAGCGCGGGCAAGCAATGAGCAGTTCTTC. This encodes CASSPPRARASNEQFF.

In this sample, this clone turned up a few times. The chain has TRBV29-1 and TRBJ1-2, with D uncertain. V lost 4 bases and J 8 bases, leaving 8 bases between the germline ends. Per germline, CDR1 SQVTM and CDR2 ANQGSEA. This CDR3 spans 10 amino acids. The CDR3 bases are TGCAGCGTTGGGCAGGACGGCTACACCTTC. It translates to CSVGQDGYTF.

Regarding this clone: This sample also contains other DNA sequences that code for the same CDR3. The V call is TRBV18, the J call TRBJ2-1; 9 nucleotides align to TRBD1. The trim removed 3 bases at V and 3 bases at J, leaving 3 bases unmatched. The germline gives CDR1 KGHSH, CDR2 LQKENI. The CDR3 totals 15 residues. CDR3 residues: CASSPPGQGYNEQFF. The CDR3 DNA reads as TGTGCCAGCTCACCCCCGGGACAGGGCTACAATGAGCAGTTCTTC. Variable domain in full (rest from reference TRBV18 and TRBJ2-1): NAGVMQNPRHLVRRRGQEARLRCSPMKGHSHVYWYRQLPEEGLKFMVYLQKENIIDESGMPKERFSAEFPKEGPSILRIQQVVRGDSAAYFCASSPPGQGYNEQFFGPGTRLTVL.

The chain employs TRBV19 and TRBJ1-2; 10 bases agree with TRBD1. The CDR3 runs to 16 residues. CDR1 LNHDA and CDR2 SQIVND come from the germline V gene (reference sequence). Trimming at V came to 7 bases and at J to 0 bases, leaving 8 bases not matched to a gene. The CDR3 reads CASTRWDRGANYGYTF. The CDR3 DNA is TGTGCCAGTACTCGGTGGGACAGGGGTGCTAACTATGGCTACACCTTC.

This clone was found once. V gene TRBV3-1 (or the pseudogene TRBV3-2) combines with J gene TRBJ1-3; TRBD1 matches 7 bases. V trimming: 1 base; J trimming: 3 bases; junction bases outside the gene matches: 3. The CDR3 extends over 15 amino acids. The germline V gene has CDR1 LGHDT and CDR2 YNNKEL (reference sequence). The CDR3 DNA reads as TGTGCCAGCAGCCAAGGACAGGGAGTTGGAAACACCATATATTTT. This translates into CASSQGQGVGNTIYF.